The 23 T cell receptor beta chains presented below share a single source sample, sequenced in a study of early T cells in non-severe SARS-CoV-2 infection. MiXCR, applied by TCRdb to the 5' RACE reads, yields one record per CDR3 protein. The table lists around 84,000 distinct CDR3 sequences, about 10% of them singletons. The sample was whole blood, taken at baseline. Every receptor here comes from an adult who was a healthcare worker with PCR-confirmed SARS-CoV-2 infection or an uninfected control (not recorded which).

This clonotype appeared many times. The genes are TRBV28 and TRBJ2-7; D possibly matches TRBD1 or TRBD2 (5 bases each). The CDR3 is made up of 13 amino acids. Looked up from germline, CDR1 is MDHEN and CDR2 is SYDVKM. V lost 6 bases to trimming and J lost 2 bases, with 11 bases between them. CDR3 DNA: TGTGCCAGCAGCCGGGGACCAGCCTACGAGCAGTACTTC. This translates into CASSRGPAYEQYF. Based on the CDR3 plus reference TRBV28 and TRBJ2-7, the full variable domain is DVKVTQSSRYLVKRTGEKVFLECVQDMDHENMFWYRQDPGLGLRLIYFSYDVKMKEKGDIPEGYSVSREKKERFSLILESASTNQTSMYLCASSRGPAYEQYFGPGTRLTVT.

This clonotype showed up just a few times. The CDR3 nucleotides read TGCGCCAGCAGCTTGGGAGGCGGGAGTCCAGATACGCAGTATTTT. Translation: CASSLGGGSPDTQYF. This sequence joins TRBV5-1 and TRBJ2-3; 7 bases line up with TRBD2. CDR3 length equals 15 residues. V lost 0 bases, J lost 4 bases, and 5 bases stayed unmatched. The germline V gene encodes CDR1 SGHRS and CDR2 YFSETQ.

There are a few counts of this clonotype. The chain has TRBV20-1 and TRBJ1-5; 7 bases match TRBD1. V lost 1 base and J lost 6; bases outside the gene matches: 9. The germline gives CDR1 DFQATT, CDR2 SNEGSKA (reference sequence). There are 15 residues in the CDR3. The CDR3 coding sequence is TGCAGTGCTAGAGGCCGACAGGGTACAAGTCAGCCCCAGCATTTT. This codes for CSARGRQGTSQPQHF.

The gene calls are TRBV7-3 and TRBJ2-6; 7 positions match TRBD1. CDR1 and CDR2 from the germline V gene are SGHTA and FQGTGA. The CDR3 contains 18 residues. The trim removed 5 bases at V and 1 base at J, leaving 11 bases unmatched. The chain's CDR3 is CASSPGAGGVSGANVLTF. CDR3 DNA sequence: TGTGCCAGCAGCCCCGGGGCAGGGGGTGTTTCTGGGGCCAACGTCCTGACTTTC.

CDR3 nucleotides: TGTGCCAGCAGCTTACACGGGAAGCGCCAGCCCCAGCATTTT. Its protein product is CASSLHGKRQPQHF. The chain carries TRBV11-3 and TRBJ1-5; D remains unclear. The CDR3 runs 14 residues. CDR1 is SGHNT and CDR2 is YENEEA in the germline V gene. The germline V and J ends were trimmed by 2 bases and 7 bases, with 12 bases remaining between them.

The J gene is TRBJ2-1, the V gene TRBV25-1, with TRBD2 matching over 7 bases. Germline values: CDR1 MGHDK, CDR2 SYGVNS. The trim removed 7 bases at V and 7 bases at J, leaving 1 base unmatched. This CDR3 has 11 residues. As DNA, the CDR3 is TGTGCCAGCACCGGGAGGAATGAGCAGTTCTTC. Its protein product is CASTGRNEQFF.

The gene calls are TRBV7-8 and TRBJ2-7; 11 nucleotides match TRBD2. The CDR3 is 17 amino acids. CDR1 is SGHVS and CDR2 is FQNEAQ in the germline V gene. V was clipped by 5 bases and J by 2 bases; unmatched bases: 11. CDR3 amino acids: CASSPRASGGNAYEQYF. The CDR3 DNA is TGTGCCAGCAGCCCCAGGGCTAGCGGGGGGAACGCCTACGAGCAGTACTTC.

Notes on this clonotype: The junction does not match germline at one end; this may be a read error. J is TRBJ2-1 and V is TRBV7-7, with D unresolved. The CDR3 is 13 amino acids. The germline gives CDR1 SSHAT, CDR2 FNYEAQ (reference sequence). The chain's CDR3 is CDSSLAPHNEQFF. The DNA for the CDR3 is TGTGACAGCAGCTTAGCACCACACAATGAGCAGTTCTTC.

The chain links TRBV6-4 to TRBJ2-3; 7 positions match TRBD1. The V gene end was trimmed by 3 bases and the J gene end by 1 base; junction bases not matched to a gene: 4. Per germline, CDR1 MRHNA and CDR2 SNTAGT. The CDR3 totals 15 residues. CDR3 nucleotides: TGTGCCAGCAGTGAGTCCGGGACAGGCACAGATACGCAGTATTTT. This sequence encodes CASSESGTGTDTQYF.

In its sample, this clonotype was seen a few times. The chain has TRBV5-8 and TRBJ2-1; 10 nucleotides agree with TRBD2. The CDR3 spans 15 residues. Germline assignment: CDR1 SGHTS and CDR2 YDEGEE. Trimming removed 8 bases from V and 6 bases from J; junction bases left unmatched: 11. The CDR3 nucleotides are TGTGCCAGACCCCCCCTAGCGGGAGTGGGCAATGAGCAGTTCTTC. It yields the protein CARPPLAGVGNEQFF.

The rearrangement uses TRBV28 and TRBJ1-3; 9 nucleotides align to TRBD1. The CDR3 loop spans 17 amino acids. The junction had 9 bases not matched to a gene; V was cut back by 6 bases and J by 0 bases. Germline V gene sequence: CDR1 MDHEN, CDR2 SYDVKM. For the CDR3, the DNA is TGTGCCAGCAGCTCTGGGACAGGGACTACCTCTGGAAACACCATATATTTT. Residues: CASSSGTGTTSGNTIYF.

There are many counts of this clonotype. The chain uses TRBV27 and TRBJ1-1; unclear D gene. Germline V CDR1 and CDR2: MNHEY, SMNVEV (reference sequence). The V end lost 7 bases, the J end lost 0 bases, and 18 bases lay between the germline ends. This CDR3 has 16 residues. The CDR3 nucleotides read TGTGCCAGCACCCCCTTGGGTCTTCCGTTGAACACTGAAGCTTTCTTT. This sequence encodes CASTPLGLPLNTEAFF.

This clonotype was detected many times. The V call is TRBV27, the J call TRBJ2-7, with D possibly matching TRBD1 (7 bases). V was pared by 3 bases and J by 3 bases, with 12 bases between. Germline values: CDR1 MNHEY, CDR2 SMNVEV (reference sequence). This CDR3 comprises 14 residues. Here the CDR3 reads CASSFRQGGYEQYF. CDR3 bases: TGTGCCAGCAGTTTCCGACAGGGAGGCTACGAGCAGTACTTC.

The chain is built from TRBV24-1 and TRBJ2-1; D is ambiguous. The V gene's germline CDR1 is KGHDR and CDR2 SFDVKD. V was trimmed by 7 bases and J by 0 bases, leaving 9 bases between them. The CDR3 extends over 14 amino acids. The CDR3 sequence: CATSSIFSYNEQFF. The CDR3 nucleotides are TGTGCCACCAGCTCAATCTTCTCCTACAATGAGCAGTTCTTC.

The CDR3 sequence: CATSDGVRGEQFF. CDR3 nucleotides: TGTGCCACCAGTGATGGGGTCCGGGGTGAGCAGTTCTTC. This chain links TRBV24-1 with TRBJ2-1; D is possibly TRBD2 (5 bases). The germline V gene encodes CDR1 KGHDR and CDR2 SFDVKD. Trimming left V 3 bases short and J 9 bases short, with 11 bases between. The CDR3 loop spans 13 amino acids.

This clonotype appeared a few times. V gene TRBV7-2 combines with J gene TRBJ2-2; D is possibly TRBD2 (6 bases). The CDR3 extends over 14 amino acids. With 7 bases removed from V and 7 bases from J, the gap between germline ends came to 16 bases. Germline values: CDR1 SGHTA, CDR2 FQGNSA. The CDR3 DNA sequence: TGTGCCAGCACCCCGGGGACTCAGGTCGGGGAGCTGTTTTTT. It codes for CASTPGTQVGELFF.

Ten or more counts support this clonotype. V and J are TRBV15 and TRBJ2-3, with 8 nucleotides matching TRBD2. The CDR3 consists of 18 residues. The trim removed 0 bases at V and 6 bases at J, leaving 14 bases unmatched. Germline V gene data show CDR1 as LNHNV and CDR2 as YYDKDF (reference sequence). CDR3 in DNA: TGTGCCACCAGCAGAGATCATCCCGGGACTAGAATGTCGGATACGCAGTATTTT. Its translation: CATSRDHPGTRMSDTQYF. The variable domain in full, completed from reference TRBV15 and TRBJ2-3, reads DAMVIQNPRYQVTQFGKPVTLSCSQTLNHNVMYWYQQKSSQAPKLLFHYYDKDFNNEADTPDNFQSRRPNTSFCFLDIRSPGLGDTAMYLCATSRDHPGTRMSDTQYFGPGTRLTVL.

This clonotype was counted at least ten times. The V gene is TRBV4-1, the J gene TRBJ2-2, with 7 nucleotides matching TRBD2. Germline V gene sequence: CDR1 MGHRA, CDR2 YSYEKL. The CDR3 spans 17 residues. V lost 0 bases and J lost 7; bases outside the gene matches: 11. The DNA of the CDR3 is TGCGCCAGCAGCCAAGATCGCGGGAGTGGCCAAGGCGGGGAGCTGTTTTTT. Residues: CASSQDRGSGQGGELFF.

This clonotype appeared many times. Its ends do not fully match the called genes, so a read error is possible. V gene TRBV11-2 combines with J gene TRBJ2-3, with TRBD2 matching over 11 bases. From germline, CDR1 is SGHAT and CDR2 FQNNGV. This CDR3 has 14 residues. CDR3: CASRLAGGPDTQYF. DNA of the CDR3: TGTGCCAGCAGGTTAGCGGGAGGGCCAGATACGCAGTATTTT.

V and J are TRBV5-1 and TRBJ2-7, with TRBD1 identical over 7 bases. With V trimmed by 0 bases and J by 1 base, 4 bases remained unmatched. The CDR3 covers 15 residues. Germline-derived CDR1 and CDR2 are SGHRS and YFSETQ. CDR3 sequence reads: CASSLGQGRSYEQYF. The CDR3 DNA sequence: TGCGCCAGCAGCTTGGGACAGGGAAGATCCTACGAGCAGTACTTC. Filled out from reference TRBV5-1 and TRBJ2-7, the complete variable domain reads KAGVTQTPRYLIKTRGQQVTLSCSPISGHRSVSWYQQTPGQGLQFLFEYFSETQRNKGNFPGRFSGRQFSNSRSEMNVSTLELGDSALYLCASSLGQGRSYEQYFGPGTRLTVT.

CDR3 bases: TGCAGGCGGGGAGGGGACTATGGCTACACCTTC. The encoded protein is CRRGGDYGYTF. V usage is TRBV20-1 and J usage is TRBJ1-2; D perhaps matches TRBD1 (5 bases). From germline, CDR1 is DFQATT and CDR2 SNEGSKA (reference sequence). The CDR3 extends over 11 amino acids.

Here the CDR3 reads CAIRGGEAGLPPGTQYF. Here the CDR3 DNA reads TGTGCCATCAGGGGGGGCGAAGCGGGCCTTCCGCCGGGGACGCAGTATTTT. V usage is TRBV10-3 and J usage is TRBJ2-3; possibly TRBD1 or TRBD2 for D (6 bases each). V lost 6 bases and J 9 bases, leaving 28 bases between the germline ends. Germline V CDR1 and CDR2: ENHRY, SYGVKD. This CDR3 has 17 residues.

This clonotype showed up just a few times. This sequence joins TRBV10-3 and TRBJ2-7; 10 nucleotides match TRBD2. The germline V gene has CDR1 ENHRY and CDR2 SYGVKD. The CDR3 sequence is 14 residues long. J gave up 3 bases and V 6 bases, and 5 bases lay outside the gene matches. In DNA, the CDR3 is TGTGCCATCAGGATAGCGGGAGGTATCTACGAGCAGTACTTC. Residues: CAIRIAGGIYEQYF.